This T cell receptor beta chain was identified during a study of blood T cell repertoires in COVID-19. Study in general: The United States, Italy and Spain provided the acute and convalescent COVID-19 samples. PBMCs, B-cell-depleted T cells, or T cells were the source of the cDNA or gDNA that made up the material.

V shed 5 bases and J shed 3 bases, with 8 bases lying between them. CDR1 LNHDA and CDR2 SQIVND come from the germline V gene (reference sequence). This CDR3 has 13 amino acids. Authors' methods: Amplification of reference gene primers provided the estimated nucleated cell counts. Clones were read by immunoSEQ multiplex PCR, and TCRdb kept only the in-frame ones, dropping some. From that table come the V and J calls and clone size; the DNA was used to work out D and trimming. The data hold more than 90,000 clones, with roughly 80% observed a single time. The chain recombines TRBV19 with TRBJ1-5; D gene uncertain. This clonotype originated in a man aged 65 to 79 with acute or convalescent COVID-19. The sequenced sample consisted of peripheral blood. The CDR3 protein is CASSPPVNQPQHF. In nucleotides, the CDR3 is TGTGCCAGTAGTCCTCCGGTCAATCAGCCCCAGCATTTT.